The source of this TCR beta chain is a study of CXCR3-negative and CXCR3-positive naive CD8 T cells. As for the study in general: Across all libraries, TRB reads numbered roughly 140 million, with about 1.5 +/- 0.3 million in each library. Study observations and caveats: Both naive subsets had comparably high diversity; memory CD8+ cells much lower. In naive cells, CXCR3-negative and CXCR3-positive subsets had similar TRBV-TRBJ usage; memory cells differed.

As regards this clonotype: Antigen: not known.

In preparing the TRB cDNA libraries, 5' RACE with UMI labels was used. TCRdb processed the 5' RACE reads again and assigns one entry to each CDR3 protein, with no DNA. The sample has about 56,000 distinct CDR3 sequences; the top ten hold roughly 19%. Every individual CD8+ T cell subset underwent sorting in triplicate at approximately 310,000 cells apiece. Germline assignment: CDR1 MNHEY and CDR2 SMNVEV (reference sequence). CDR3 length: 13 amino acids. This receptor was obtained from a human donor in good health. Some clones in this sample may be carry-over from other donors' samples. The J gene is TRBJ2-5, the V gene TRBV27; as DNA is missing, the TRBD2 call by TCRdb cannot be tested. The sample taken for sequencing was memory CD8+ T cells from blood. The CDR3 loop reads CASRPPLQETQYF.